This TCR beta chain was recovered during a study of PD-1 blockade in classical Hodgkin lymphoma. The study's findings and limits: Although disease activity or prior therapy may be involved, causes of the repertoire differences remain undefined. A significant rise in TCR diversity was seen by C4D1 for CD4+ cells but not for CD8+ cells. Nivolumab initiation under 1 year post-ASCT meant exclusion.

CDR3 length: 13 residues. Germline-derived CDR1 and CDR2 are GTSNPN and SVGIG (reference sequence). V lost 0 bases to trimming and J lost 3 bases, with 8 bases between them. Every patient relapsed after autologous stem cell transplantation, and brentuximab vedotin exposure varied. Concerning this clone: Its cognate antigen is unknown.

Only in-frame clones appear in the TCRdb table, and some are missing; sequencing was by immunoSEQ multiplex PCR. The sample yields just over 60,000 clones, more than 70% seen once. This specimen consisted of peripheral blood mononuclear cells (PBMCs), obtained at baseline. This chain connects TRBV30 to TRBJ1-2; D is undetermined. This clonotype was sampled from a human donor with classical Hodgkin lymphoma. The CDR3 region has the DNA TGTGCCTGGAGTGTAGGATCGGACTATGGCTACACCTTC. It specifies CAWSVGSDYGYTF.